This TCR beta chain was identified in a study of blood T cell repertoires in COVID-19. Across the study: T cells, B-cell-depleted T cells, or PBMCs provided the cDNA or gDNA that served as material.

As processed by the authors: Cell counts per sample came from amplifying reference gene primers. Assay used: immunoSEQ multiplex PCR; TCRdb lists only in-frame clones, some missing. V and J calls and clone size are as listed in that table; D and trimming were resolved from the DNA. The sample consists of 180,000 or so clones, 84% of them appearing once. Seattle cases were enrolled at active infection and followed longitudinally. CDR3 size: 16 residues. The germline V gene encodes CDR1 SGHRS and CDR2 YFSETQ. V dropped 0 bases and J dropped 5 bases, with 17 bases sitting between them. The receptor was derived from a woman between 65 and 79 years old with COVID-19, enrolled during active disease. Sequenced material: peripheral blood. The rearrangement links TRBV5-1 to TRBJ2-5; a possible D gene is TRBD1 (6 bases). The chain's CDR3 is CASSLGYGLQGETQYF. In DNA form, the CDR3 reads TGCGCCAGCAGCTTGGGATACGGACTCCAGGGGGAGACCCAGTACTTC.